This T cell receptor (beta chain) was retrieved from a study of T cell repertoires in aging, cancer and after chemotherapy. Peripheral blood genomic DNA, not sorted cells or RNA, was the template. In its sample, this clonotype was seen a few times. A mixed TRB-A/B primer pool amplified rearranged TRB by multiplex touch-down PCR. MiXCR, applied by TCRdb to the multiplex PCR reads, yields one record per CDR3 protein. The sample lists 13,000 or so distinct CDR3 sequences, under 30% occurring once. Germline V gene lookup returns CDR1 SGHDT and CDR2 YYEEEE. CDR3 length: 15 residues. The V end was cut by 4 bases, the J end by 3 bases, with 17 bases between.

V gene TRBV5-6 combines with J gene TRBJ2-7; TRBD1 is a possible D gene (7 bases). The sequencing sample was made of blood. This sequence was found in a human donor in good health. CDR3 in amino acids: CASSRGTANFYEQYF. DNA of the CDR3: TGTGCCAGCAGCCGCGGGACAGCTAACTTCTACGAGCAGTACTTC.